This passage covers 16 T cell receptor beta chains from one sample sequenced in a study of blood T cell repertoires in COVID-19. Generated by immunoSEQ multiplex PCR, the TCRdb table keeps only in-frame clones and is missing some. Among about 200,000 clones listed, about 79% were seen once. The source material was peripheral blood. Every receptor here comes from a human donor in a cohort sampled during active COVID-19.

Concerning this clone itself: Other DNA sequences from this sample encode an identical CDR3 as well. The gene calls are TRBV6-5 and TRBJ1-1; D not resolved. The V end lost 6 bases, the J end lost 1 base, and 9 bases lay between the germline ends. Germline V gene sequence: CDR1 MNHEY, CDR2 SVGAGI. The CDR3 contains 13 residues. The CDR3 reads CASRATGNTEAFF. The CDR3 bases are TGTGCCAGCAGGGCGACGGGGAACACTGAAGCTTTCTTT.

The V call is TRBV10-1, the J call TRBJ2-1, with 8 positions matching TRBD1. The CDR3 has 15 amino acids. Germline V gene data show CDR1 as WNHNN and CDR2 as SYGVQD (reference sequence). Trimming cost V 4 bases and J 6 bases; bases outside gene matches: 8. The CDR3 DNA follows: TGCGCCAGCAGTGGGAGGACAGGGTTCATCAATGAGCAGTTCTTC. It specifies CASSGRTGFINEQFF.

The chain joins TRBV20-1 to TRBJ2-3; maybe TRBD2 (5 bases). CDR1 is DFQATT and CDR2 is SNEGSKA in the germline V gene (reference sequence). The CDR3 length is 11 residues. The CDR3 DNA reads TGCACTAGGACTAGCACAGATACGCAGTATTTT. Its translation: CTRTSTDTQYF.

This clone was found a few times. V gene TRBV19 combines with J gene TRBJ1-5, with a weak D call TRBD1 (5 bases). V dropped 10 bases and J dropped 6 bases, with 16 bases sitting between them. Germline V gene sequence: CDR1 LNHDA, CDR2 SQIVND (reference sequence). The CDR3 totals 13 residues. CDR3 sequence (DNA): TGTGCCACCGCAGGGCAGTCCATTCAGCCCCAGCATTTT. It yields the protein CATAGQSIQPQHF.

This clone was counted between two and nine times. The CDR3 nucleotides are TGTGCCAGCAGCCAATACGGGACAAATGGCAATGAGCAGTTCTTC. This gives the protein CASSQYGTNGNEQFF. The J gene is TRBJ2-1, the V gene TRBV14; a weak D match, TRBD1 (6 bases). V dropped 2 bases and J dropped 6 bases, with 14 bases sitting between them. CDR3 size: 15 residues. Looked up from germline, CDR1 is SGHDN and CDR2 is FVKESK.

The DNA of the CDR3 is TGCGCCAGCGCAGGGGGTTCACTAGCGGGAGGAAATGAGCAGTTCTTC. Translated: CASAGGSLAGGNEQFF. V and J are TRBV5-1 and TRBJ2-1; 12 bases map to TRBD2. The junction had 12 bases not matched to a gene; V was cut back by 7 bases and J by 7 bases. Germline V gene sequence: CDR1 SGHRS, CDR2 YFSETQ. The CDR3 totals 16 residues. Complete variable domain (other parts from reference TRBV5-1 and TRBJ2-1): KAGVTQTPRYLIKTRGQQVTLSCSPISGHRSVSWYQQTPGQGLQFLFEYFSETQRNKGNFPGRFSGRQFSNSRSEMNVSTLELGDSALYLCASAGGSLAGGNEQFFGPGTRLTVL.

The rearrangement links TRBV6-5 to TRBJ2-3, with D maybe TRBD2 (6 bases). Germline-derived CDR1 and CDR2 are MNHEY and SVGAGI. V shed 2 bases and J shed 4 bases, with 10 bases lying between them. The CDR3 is 14 residues long. CDR3 sequence: CASSYGGNADTQYF. The CDR3 nucleotides read TGTGCCAGCAGTTACGGGGGGAACGCAGATACGCAGTATTTT.

V gene TRBV6-1 combines with J gene TRBJ2-3, with 10 bases aligning to TRBD1. The J segment lost 4 bases and the V segment lost 2 bases, leaving 3 bases of the junction unmatched. The CDR3 is 15 residues long. Germline V gives CDR1 MNHNS, CDR2 SASEGT. The chain's CDR3 is CASSESGTGADTQYF. Here the CDR3 DNA reads TGTGCCAGCAGTGAATCGGGGACAGGGGCAGATACGCAGTATTTT.

This rearrangement joins TRBV19 to TRBJ2-1, with D uncertain. Germline CDR1 is LNHDA and CDR2 is SQIVND (reference sequence). V lost 5 bases and J lost 0, with 17 bases in between. The CDR3 has 17 residues. This chain's CDR3 is CASSSSARPSSYNEQFF. The CDR3, as DNA: TGTGCCAGTAGTTCCTCAGCGCGACCCAGCTCCTACAATGAGCAGTTCTTC.

V gene TRBV7-9 combines with J gene TRBJ2-5, with 11 bases lining up with TRBD2. In germline, CDR1 is SEHNR, CDR2 FQNEAQ (reference sequence). This CDR3 spans 14 amino acids. Trimming took 8 bases from V and 2 from J; bases not matched to a gene: 4. This CDR3 reads CASGLAGPQETQYF. CDR3 DNA: TGTGCCAGCGGACTAGCGGGTCCGCAAGAGACCCAGTACTTC.

The chain joins TRBV28 to TRBJ1-1; D might be TRBD1 (6 bases). The ends were cut back, 5 bases at V and 4 bases at J, with 14 bases in the middle. Germline values: CDR1 MDHEN, CDR2 SYDVKM. This CDR3 spans 14 amino acids. In DNA form, the CDR3 reads TGTGCCAGCAGTAAACAGGGTATCGGCACTGAAGCTTTCTTT. It specifies CASSKQGIGTEAFF.

The chain employs TRBV3-1 (or the pseudogene TRBV3-2) and TRBJ1-2, with D possibly matching TRBD1 (6 bases). V lost 6 bases and J lost 7, with 24 bases in between. This CDR3 spans 16 amino acids. Germline CDR1 and CDR2: LGHDT and YNNKEL (reference sequence). The CDR3 DNA follows: TGTGCCAGCAGTCCCTTGGGGGGGGGCGCTAGTTTTGGCTACACCTTC. The encoded protein is CASSPLGGGASFGYTF.

The V call is TRBV19, the J call TRBJ1-3; 9 bases line up with TRBD1. V shed 4 bases and J 6 bases; nucleotides not matched to a gene: 10. CDR1 and CDR2 (germline): LNHDA, SQIVND (reference sequence). The CDR3 covers 16 residues. Here the CDR3 reads CASSRKGQGSENTIYF. CDR3 sequence (DNA): TGTGCCAGTAGTAGGAAAGGACAGGGGTCAGAAAACACCATATATTTT.

This chain uses TRBV27 with TRBJ1-2; 7 bases match TRBD1. From germline, CDR1 is MNHEY and CDR2 SMNVEV (reference sequence). CDR3 size: 13 residues. The V gene end was trimmed by 6 bases and the J gene end by 3 bases; junction bases not matched to a gene: 4. CDR3 region: CASRSGTDYGYTF. CDR3 DNA sequence: TGTGCCAGCAGATCCGGGACAGACTATGGCTACACCTTC.

This rearrangement joins TRBV30 to TRBJ1-4; 7 nucleotides match TRBD1. CDR3 length: 12 residues. V shed 3 bases and J 8 bases; nucleotides not matched to a gene: 3. Germline V gene sequence: CDR1 GTSNPN, CDR2 SVGIG (reference sequence). The CDR3 coding sequence is TGTGCCTGGAGGACAGGGAGGGAAAAACTGTTTTTT. This encodes CAWRTGREKLFF. Using reference TRBV30 and TRBJ1-4 for the parts outside the CDR3, the full variable domain is SQTIHQWPATLVQPVGSPLSLECTVEGTSNPNLYWYRQAAGRGLQLLFYSVGIGQISSEVPQNLSASRPQDRQFILSSKKLLLSDSGFYLCAWRTGREKLFFGSGTQLSVL.

This clone was counted once. The rearrangement links TRBV19 to TRBJ2-3; the match to TRBD2 covers 14 bases. CDR1 and CDR2 (germline): LNHDA, SQIVND (reference sequence). The length of the CDR3 is 17 residues. V was clipped by 3 bases and J by 5 bases; unmatched bases: 7. This CDR3 reads CASSIRLAGGEEDTQYF. In DNA, the CDR3 is TGTGCCAGTAGTATCCGACTAGCGGGAGGGGAGGAAGATACGCAGTATTTT.